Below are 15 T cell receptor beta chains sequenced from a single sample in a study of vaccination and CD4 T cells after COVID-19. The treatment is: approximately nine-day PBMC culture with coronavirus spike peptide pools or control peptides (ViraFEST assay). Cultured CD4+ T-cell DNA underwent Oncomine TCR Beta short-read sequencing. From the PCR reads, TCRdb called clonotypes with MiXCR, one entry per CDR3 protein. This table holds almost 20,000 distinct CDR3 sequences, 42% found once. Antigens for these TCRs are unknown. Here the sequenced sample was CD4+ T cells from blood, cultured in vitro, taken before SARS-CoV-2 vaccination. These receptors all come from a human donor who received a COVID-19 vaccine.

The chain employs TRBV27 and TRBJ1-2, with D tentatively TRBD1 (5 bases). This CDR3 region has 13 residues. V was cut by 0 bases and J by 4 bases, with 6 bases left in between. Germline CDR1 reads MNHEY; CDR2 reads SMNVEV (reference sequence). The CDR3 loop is CASSLSGTYGYTF. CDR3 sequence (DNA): TGTGCCAGCAGTTTATCAGGGACCTATGGCTACACCTTC.

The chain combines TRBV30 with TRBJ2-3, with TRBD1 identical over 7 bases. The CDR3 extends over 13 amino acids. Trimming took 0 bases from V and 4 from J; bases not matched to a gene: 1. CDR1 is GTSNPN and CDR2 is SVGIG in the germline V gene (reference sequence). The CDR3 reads CAWSVQGADTQYF. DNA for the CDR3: TGTGCCTGGAGTGTGCAGGGGGCAGATACGCAGTATTTT.

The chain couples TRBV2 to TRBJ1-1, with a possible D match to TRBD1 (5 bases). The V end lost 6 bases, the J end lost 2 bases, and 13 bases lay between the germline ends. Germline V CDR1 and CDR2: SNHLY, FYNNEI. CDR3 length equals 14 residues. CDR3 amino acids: CASRAPGGNTEAFF. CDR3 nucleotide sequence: TGTGCCAGCAGGGCCCCGGGGGGTAACACTGAAGCTTTCTTT.

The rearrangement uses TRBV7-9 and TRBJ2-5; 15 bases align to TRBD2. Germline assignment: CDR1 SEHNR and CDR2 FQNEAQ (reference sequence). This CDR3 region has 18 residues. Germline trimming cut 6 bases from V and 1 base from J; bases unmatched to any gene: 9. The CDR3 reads CASSQGLAGGPSQETQYF. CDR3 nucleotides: TGTGCCAGCAGTCAAGGACTAGCGGGGGGGCCGAGCCAAGAGACCCAGTACTTC.

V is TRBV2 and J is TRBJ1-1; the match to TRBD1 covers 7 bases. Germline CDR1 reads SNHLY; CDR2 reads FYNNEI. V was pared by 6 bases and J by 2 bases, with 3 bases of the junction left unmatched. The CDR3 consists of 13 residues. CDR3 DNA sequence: TGTGCCAGCAGCAGGGGGGGAAACACTGAAGCTTTCTTT. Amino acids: CASSRGGNTEAFF.

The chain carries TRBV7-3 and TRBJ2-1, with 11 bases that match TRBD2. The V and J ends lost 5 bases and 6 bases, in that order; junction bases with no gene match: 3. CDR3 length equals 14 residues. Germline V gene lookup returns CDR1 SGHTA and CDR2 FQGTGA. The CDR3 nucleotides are TGTGCCAGCAGCCCTAGCGGGGGGCTCAATGAGCAGTTCTTC. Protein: CASSPSGGLNEQFF.

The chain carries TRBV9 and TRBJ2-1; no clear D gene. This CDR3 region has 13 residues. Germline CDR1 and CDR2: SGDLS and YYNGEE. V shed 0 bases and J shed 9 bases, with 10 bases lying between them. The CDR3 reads CASSVVVFGEQFF. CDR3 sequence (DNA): TGTGCCAGCAGCGTAGTCGTATTCGGTGAGCAGTTCTTC.

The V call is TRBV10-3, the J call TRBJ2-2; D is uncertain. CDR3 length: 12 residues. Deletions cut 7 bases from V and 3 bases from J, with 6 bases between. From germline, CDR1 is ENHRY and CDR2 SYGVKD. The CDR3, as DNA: TGTGCCATCACCGGATACACCGGGGAGCTGTTTTTT. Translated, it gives CAITGYTGELFF.

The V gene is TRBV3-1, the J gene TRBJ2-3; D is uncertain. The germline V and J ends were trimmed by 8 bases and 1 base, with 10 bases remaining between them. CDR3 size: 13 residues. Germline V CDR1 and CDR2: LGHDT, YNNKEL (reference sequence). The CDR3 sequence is CASSVGRTDTQYF. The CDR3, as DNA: TGTGCCAGCTCGGTGGGCCGCACAGATACGCAGTATTTT.

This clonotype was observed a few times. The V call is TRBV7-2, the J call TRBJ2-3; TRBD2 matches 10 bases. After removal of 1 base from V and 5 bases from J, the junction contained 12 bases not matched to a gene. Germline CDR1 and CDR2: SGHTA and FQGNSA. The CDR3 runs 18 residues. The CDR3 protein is CASSLGLRAGGPVDTQYF. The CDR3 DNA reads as TGTGCCAGCAGCTTAGGTTTGCGAGCGGGGGGGCCCGTAGATACGCAGTATTTT. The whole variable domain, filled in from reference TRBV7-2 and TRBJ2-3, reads GAGVSQSPSNKVTEKGKDVELRCDPISGHTALYWYRQSLGQGLEFLIYFQGNSAPDKSGLPSDRFSAERTGGSVSTLTIQRTQQEDSAVYLCASSLGLRAGGPVDTQYFGPGTRLTVL.

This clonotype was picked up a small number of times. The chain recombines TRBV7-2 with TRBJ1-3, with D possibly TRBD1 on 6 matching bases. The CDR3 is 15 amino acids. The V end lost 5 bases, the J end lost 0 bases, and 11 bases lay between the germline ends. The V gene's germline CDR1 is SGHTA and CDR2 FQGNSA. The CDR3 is CASSRQGTSGNTIYF. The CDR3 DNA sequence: TGTGCCAGCAGCCGTCAGGGGACCTCTGGAAACACCATATATTTT.

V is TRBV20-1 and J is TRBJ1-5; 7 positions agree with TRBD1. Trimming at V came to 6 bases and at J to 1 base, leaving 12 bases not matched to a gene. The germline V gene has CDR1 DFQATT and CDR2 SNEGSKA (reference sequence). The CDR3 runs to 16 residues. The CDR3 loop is CSAHVLGGMSNQPQHF. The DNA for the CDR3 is TGCAGTGCGCACGTCCTAGGGGGCATGAGCAATCAGCCCCAGCATTTT.

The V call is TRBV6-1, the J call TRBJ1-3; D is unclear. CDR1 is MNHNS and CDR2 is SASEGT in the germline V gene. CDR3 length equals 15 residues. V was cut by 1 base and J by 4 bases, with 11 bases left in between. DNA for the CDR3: TGTGCCAGCAGTGAAGGAAAAGGGTGGGGAAACACCATATATTTT. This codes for CASSEGKGWGNTIYF.

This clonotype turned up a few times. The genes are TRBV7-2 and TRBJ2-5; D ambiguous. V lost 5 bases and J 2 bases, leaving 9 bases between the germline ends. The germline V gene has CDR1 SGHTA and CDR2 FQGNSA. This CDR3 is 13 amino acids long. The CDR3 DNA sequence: TGTGCCAGCAGCCGAAGATGGCAAGAGACCCAGTACTTC. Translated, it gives CASSRRWQETQYF. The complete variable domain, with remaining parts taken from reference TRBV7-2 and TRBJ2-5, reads GAGVSQSPSNKVTEKGKDVELRCDPISGHTALYWYRQSLGQGLEFLIYFQGNSAPDKSGLPSDRFSAERTGGSVSTLTIQRTQQEDSAVYLCASSRRWQETQYFGPGTRLLVL.

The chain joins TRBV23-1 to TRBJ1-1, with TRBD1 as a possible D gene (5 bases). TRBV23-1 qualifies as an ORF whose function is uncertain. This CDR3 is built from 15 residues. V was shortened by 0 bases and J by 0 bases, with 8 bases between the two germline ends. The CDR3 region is CASSQSDTVNTEAFF. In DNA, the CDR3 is TGCGCCAGCAGTCAATCGGACACTGTGAACACTGAAGCTTTCTTT.